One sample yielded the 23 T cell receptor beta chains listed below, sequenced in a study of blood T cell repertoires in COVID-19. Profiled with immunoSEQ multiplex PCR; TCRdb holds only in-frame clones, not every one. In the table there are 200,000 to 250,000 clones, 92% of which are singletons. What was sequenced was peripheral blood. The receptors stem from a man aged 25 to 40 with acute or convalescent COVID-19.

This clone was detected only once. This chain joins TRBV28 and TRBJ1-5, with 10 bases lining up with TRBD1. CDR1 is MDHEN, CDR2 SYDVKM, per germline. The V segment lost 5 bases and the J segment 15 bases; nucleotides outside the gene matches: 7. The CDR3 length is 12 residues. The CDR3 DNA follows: TGTGCCAGCAGTCTTGGGACAGGGGCACGGCATTTT. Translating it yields CASSLGTGARHF. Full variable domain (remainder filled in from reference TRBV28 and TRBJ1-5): DVKVTQSSRYLVKRTGEKVFLECVQDMDHENMFWYRQDPGLGLRLIYFSYDVKMKEKGDIPEGYSVSREKKERFSLILESASTNQTSMYLCASSLGTGARHFGDGTRLSIL.

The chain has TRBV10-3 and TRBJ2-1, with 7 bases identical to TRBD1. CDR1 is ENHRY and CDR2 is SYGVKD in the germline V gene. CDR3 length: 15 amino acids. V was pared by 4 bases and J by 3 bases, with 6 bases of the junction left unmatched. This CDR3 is CAISGPGGNYNEQFF. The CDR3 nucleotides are TGTGCCATCAGTGGCCCAGGGGGAAACTACAATGAGCAGTTCTTC.

CDR3 amino acids: CASGPLGAGDGTDTQYF. For the CDR3, the DNA is TGTGCTAGTGGCCCCCTCGGAGCGGGAGATGGGACAGATACGCAGTATTTT. The V call is TRBV12-5, the J call TRBJ2-3; TRBD2 matches at 8 bases. Unmatched junction bases numbered 14, after V lost 6 bases and J lost 3 bases. CDR1 LGHNT and CDR2 FRNRAP come from the germline V gene. The CDR3 has 17 amino acids.

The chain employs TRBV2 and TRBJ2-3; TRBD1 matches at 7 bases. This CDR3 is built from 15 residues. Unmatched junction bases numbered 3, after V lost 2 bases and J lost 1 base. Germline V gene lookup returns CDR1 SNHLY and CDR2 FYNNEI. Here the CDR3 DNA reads TGTGCCAGCAGTGAAAGGGGACAGCGCACAGATACGCAGTATTTT. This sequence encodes CASSERGQRTDTQYF.

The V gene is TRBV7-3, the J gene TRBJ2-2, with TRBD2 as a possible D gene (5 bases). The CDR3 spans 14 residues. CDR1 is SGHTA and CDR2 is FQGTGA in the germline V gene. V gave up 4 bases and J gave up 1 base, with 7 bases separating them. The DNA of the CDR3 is TGTGCCAGCAGCTACCGGGGGAACACCGGGGAGCTGTTTTTT. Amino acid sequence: CASSYRGNTGELFF.

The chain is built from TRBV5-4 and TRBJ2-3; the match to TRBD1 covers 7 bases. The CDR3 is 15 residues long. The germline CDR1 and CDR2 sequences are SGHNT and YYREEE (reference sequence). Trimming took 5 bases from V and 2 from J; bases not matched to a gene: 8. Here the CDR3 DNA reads TGTGCCAGCAGGCGTACAGGGGAGACCACAGATACGCAGTATTTT. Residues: CASRRTGETTDTQYF. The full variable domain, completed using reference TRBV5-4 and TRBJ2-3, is ETGVTQSPTHLIKTRGQQVTLRCSSQSGHNTVSWYQQALGQGPQFIFQYYREEENGRGNFPPRFSGLQFPNYSSELNVNALELDDSALYLCASRRTGETTDTQYFGPGTRLTVL.

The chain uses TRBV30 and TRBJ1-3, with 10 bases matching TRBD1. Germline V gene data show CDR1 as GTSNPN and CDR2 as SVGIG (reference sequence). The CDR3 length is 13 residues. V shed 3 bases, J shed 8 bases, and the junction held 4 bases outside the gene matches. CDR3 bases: TGTGCCTGGAGGACAGGGGGCGCGGACACCATATATTTT. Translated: CAWRTGGADTIYF.

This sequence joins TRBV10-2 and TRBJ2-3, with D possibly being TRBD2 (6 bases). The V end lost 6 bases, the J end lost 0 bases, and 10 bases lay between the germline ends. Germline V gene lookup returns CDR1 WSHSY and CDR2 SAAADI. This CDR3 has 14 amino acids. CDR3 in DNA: TGCGCCAGCAGAACGGAGGGCAGCACAGATACGCAGTATTTT. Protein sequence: CASRTEGSTDTQYF.

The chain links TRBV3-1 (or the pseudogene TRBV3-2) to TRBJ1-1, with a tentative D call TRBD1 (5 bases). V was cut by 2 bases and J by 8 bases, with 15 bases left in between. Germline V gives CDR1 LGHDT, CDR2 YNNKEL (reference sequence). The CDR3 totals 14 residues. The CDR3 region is CASSQHTGGDEAFF. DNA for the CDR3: TGTGCCAGCAGCCAACACACGGGGGGGGACGAAGCTTTCTTT.

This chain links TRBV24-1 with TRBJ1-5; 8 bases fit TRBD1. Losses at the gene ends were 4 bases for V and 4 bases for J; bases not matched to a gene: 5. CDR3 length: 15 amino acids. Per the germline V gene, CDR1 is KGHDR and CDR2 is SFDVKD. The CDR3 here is CATSDPRTGNQPQHF. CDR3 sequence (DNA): TGTGCCACCAGTGACCCGAGGACAGGGAATCAGCCCCAGCATTTT.

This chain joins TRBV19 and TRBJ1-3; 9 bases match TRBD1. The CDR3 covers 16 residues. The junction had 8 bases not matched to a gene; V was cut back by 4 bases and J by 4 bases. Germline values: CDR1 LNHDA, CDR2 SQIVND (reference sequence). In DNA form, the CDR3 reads TGTGCCAGTAGTAAGTGGACAGGGGTAGGAGGAAACACCATATATTTT. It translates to CASSKWTGVGGNTIYF.

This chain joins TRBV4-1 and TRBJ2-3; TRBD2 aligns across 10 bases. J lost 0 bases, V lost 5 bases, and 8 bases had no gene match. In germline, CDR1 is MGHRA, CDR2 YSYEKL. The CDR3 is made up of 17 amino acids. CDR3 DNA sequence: TGCGCCAGCAGCGCCGCAGCGGGGGGGCGAAGCACAGATACGCAGTATTTT. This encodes CASSAAAGGRSTDTQYF.

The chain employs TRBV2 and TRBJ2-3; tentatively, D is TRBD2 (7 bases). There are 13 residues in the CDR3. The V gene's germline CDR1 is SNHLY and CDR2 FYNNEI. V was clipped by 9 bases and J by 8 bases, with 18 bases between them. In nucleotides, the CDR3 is TGTGCCAGGTTAGGGGGGGCCCGAGGTACGCAGTATTTT. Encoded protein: CARLGGARGTQYF.

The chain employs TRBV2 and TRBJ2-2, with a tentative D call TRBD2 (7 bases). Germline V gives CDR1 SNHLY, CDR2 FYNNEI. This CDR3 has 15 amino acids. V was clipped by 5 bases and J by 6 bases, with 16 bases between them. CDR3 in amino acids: CASSPQGGGPGELFF. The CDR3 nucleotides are TGTGCCAGCAGTCCTCAGGGAGGGGGACCCGGGGAGCTGTTTTTT.

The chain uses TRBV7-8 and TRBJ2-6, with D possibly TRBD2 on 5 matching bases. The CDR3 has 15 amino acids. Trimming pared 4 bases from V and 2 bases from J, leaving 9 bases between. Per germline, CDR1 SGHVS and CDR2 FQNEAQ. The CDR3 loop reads CASSSEGAGANVLTF. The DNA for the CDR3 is TGTGCCAGCAGCTCCGAGGGTGCTGGGGCCAACGTCCTGACTTTC.

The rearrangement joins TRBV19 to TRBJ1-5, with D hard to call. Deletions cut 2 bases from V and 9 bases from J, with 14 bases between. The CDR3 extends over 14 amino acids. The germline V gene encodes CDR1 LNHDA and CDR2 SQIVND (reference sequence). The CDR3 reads CASSIRGVFRPQHF. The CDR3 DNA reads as TGTGCCAGTAGTATACGGGGTGTGTTTCGGCCCCAGCATTTT.

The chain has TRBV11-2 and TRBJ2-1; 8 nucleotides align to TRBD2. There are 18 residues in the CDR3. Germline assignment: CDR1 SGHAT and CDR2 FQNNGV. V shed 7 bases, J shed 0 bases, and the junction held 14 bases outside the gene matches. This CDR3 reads CASTRKYSGGSSYNEQFF. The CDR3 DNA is TGTGCCAGCACCCGAAAATATTCGGGGGGGAGCTCCTACAATGAGCAGTTCTTC.

The CDR3 DNA is TGTGCCAGCACCCGGGGAGAGCAGAACACTGAAGCTTTCTTT. This codes for CASTRGEQNTEAFF. The rearrangement links TRBV2 to TRBJ1-1; D remains unclear. Germline V gives CDR1 SNHLY, CDR2 FYNNEI. Trimming left V 7 bases short and J 1 base short, with 13 bases between. There are 14 residues in the CDR3.

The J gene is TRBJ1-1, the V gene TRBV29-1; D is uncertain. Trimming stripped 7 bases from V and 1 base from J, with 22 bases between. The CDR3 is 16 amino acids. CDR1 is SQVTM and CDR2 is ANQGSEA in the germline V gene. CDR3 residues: CSAHFDTTNPNTEAFF. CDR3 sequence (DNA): TGCAGCGCTCACTTCGACACGACAAACCCGAACACTGAAGCTTTCTTT.

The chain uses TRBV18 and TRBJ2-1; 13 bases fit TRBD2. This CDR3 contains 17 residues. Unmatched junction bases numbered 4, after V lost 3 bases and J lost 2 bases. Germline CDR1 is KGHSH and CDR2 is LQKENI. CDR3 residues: CASSPLTSGGPYNEQFF. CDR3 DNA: TGTGCCAGCTCACCGTTGACTAGCGGGGGGCCCTACAATGAGCAGTTCTTC. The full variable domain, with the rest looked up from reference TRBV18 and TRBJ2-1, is NAGVMQNPRHLVRRRGQEARLRCSPMKGHSHVYWYRQLPEEGLKFMVYLQKENIIDESGMPKERFSAEFPKEGPSILRIQQVVRGDSAAYFCASSPLTSGGPYNEQFFGPGTRLTVL.

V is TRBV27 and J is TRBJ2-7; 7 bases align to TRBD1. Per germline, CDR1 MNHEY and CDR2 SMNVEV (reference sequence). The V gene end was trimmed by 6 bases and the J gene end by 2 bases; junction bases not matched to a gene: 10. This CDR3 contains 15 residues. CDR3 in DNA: TGTGCCAGCAGGGATCTGGGGGACAGAGCCTACGAGCAGTACTTC. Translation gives CASRDLGDRAYEQYF.

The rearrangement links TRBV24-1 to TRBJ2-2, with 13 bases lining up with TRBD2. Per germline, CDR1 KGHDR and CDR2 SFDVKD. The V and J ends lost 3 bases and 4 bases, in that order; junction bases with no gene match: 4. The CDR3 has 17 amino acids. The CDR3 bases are TGTGCCACCAGTGATCCCTGGACTAGCGGGGGCACCGGGGAGCTGTTTTTT. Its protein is CATSDPWTSGGTGELFF.

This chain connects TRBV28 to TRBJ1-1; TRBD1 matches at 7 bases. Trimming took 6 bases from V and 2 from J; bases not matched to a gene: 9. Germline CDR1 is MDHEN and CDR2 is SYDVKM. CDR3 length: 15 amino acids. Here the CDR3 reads CASRTAGTANTEAFF. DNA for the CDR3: TGTGCCAGCAGAACCGCCGGGACAGCCAACACTGAAGCTTTCTTT.